Listed here are 30 T cell receptor beta chains from one sample, sequenced in a study of CD8+ T cells in alopecia areata. Treatment noted: oral pan-JAK inhibitor, 5-10 mg twice daily. Once RNA had been extracted, it was reverse transcribed into cDNA to act as the sequencing template. Data came from immunoSEQ multiplex PCR; TCRdb stores just in-frame clones and leaves some out. The sample lists over 95,000 clones, around 54% occurring once. Source: CD4+ T cells sorted from blood, taken at week 24, from a patient treated with tofacitinib. The receptors here all came from a human donor with alopecia areata.

This clone was detected only a few times. The rearrangement links TRBV4-2 to TRBJ2-3; D possibly corresponds to TRBD1 (5 bases). Trimming stripped 4 bases from V and 0 bases from J, with 17 bases between. There are 17 residues in the CDR3. Germline CDR1 is LGHNA and CDR2 is YNFKEQ. The CDR3 is CASSPSNRITSTDTQYF. DNA for the CDR3: TGTGCCAGCAGCCCTTCCAACAGGATAACTAGCACAGATACGCAGTATTTT.

V gene TRBV5-1 combines with J gene TRBJ2-1; 11 nucleotides align to TRBD2. Unmatched junction bases numbered 6, after V lost 3 bases and J lost 4 bases. The germline gives CDR1 SGHRS, CDR2 YFSETQ. The CDR3 is 16 residues long. The CDR3 sequence is CASSSATSGAYNEQFF. In DNA form, the CDR3 reads TGCGCCAGCAGCTCCGCGACTAGCGGGGCTTACAATGAGCAGTTCTTC.

The rearrangement uses TRBV4-1 and TRBJ2-5, with TRBD2 matching over 12 bases. Losses at the gene ends were 4 bases for V and 5 bases for J; bases not matched to a gene: 8. The CDR3 is 16 amino acids. Germline V gene lookup returns CDR1 MGHRA and CDR2 YSYEKL. CDR3 nucleotides: TGCGCCAGCAGCCGTGGCTCTAGCGGGGGGGCGGAGACCCAGTACTTC. Its protein is CASSRGSSGGAETQYF.

As DNA, the CDR3 is TGTGCCAGCAGCTGGGTCCAGGGTGGGGGACAGTTCTTC. Translated: CASSWVQGGGQFF. The chain employs TRBV4-2 and TRBJ2-1; D tentatively fits TRBD1 or TRBD2 (5 bases each). The CDR3 sequence is 13 residues long. V was shortened by 5 bases and J by 13 bases, with 18 bases between the two germline ends. From germline, CDR1 is LGHNA and CDR2 YNFKEQ.

This rearrangement joins TRBV6-1 to TRBJ1-1, with 7 bases fitting TRBD1. V shed 5 bases, J shed 0 bases, and the junction held 3 bases outside the gene matches. This CDR3 region has 14 residues. Germline V gives CDR1 MNHNS, CDR2 SASEGT. CDR3 amino acids: CASSWGQMNTEAFF. In DNA form, the CDR3 reads TGTGCCAGCAGTTGGGGACAGATGAACACTGAAGCTTTCTTT.

The V call is TRBV4-1, the J call TRBJ2-1; D ambiguous. V was trimmed by 0 bases and J by 9 bases, leaving 6 bases between them. The length of the CDR3 is 12 residues. CDR1 and CDR2 from the germline V gene are MGHRA and YSYEKL. The CDR3 reads CASSQELGEQFF. The CDR3 DNA reads TGCGCCAGCAGCCAAGAACTCGGTGAGCAGTTCTTC.

The rearrangement uses TRBV29-1 and TRBJ2-3, with 7 bases that match TRBD1. CDR1 is SQVTM and CDR2 is ANQGSEA in the germline V gene. The CDR3 sequence is 12 residues long. Trimming at V came to 6 bases and at J to 2 bases, leaving 2 bases not matched to a gene. Written as DNA, the CDR3 is TGCAGCGTAGGGACAGTCACAGATACGCAGTATTTT. Its protein is CSVGTVTDTQYF.

The CDR3 reads CASSQEFSGDTIYF. Here the CDR3 DNA reads TGCGCCAGCAGCCAAGAATTTAGTGGCGACACCATATATTTT. This rearrangement joins TRBV4-1 to TRBJ1-3; D gene uncertain. Trimming shortened V by 0 bases and J by 8 bases, and 11 bases separated the two germline ends. The CDR3 sequence is 14 residues long. CDR1 and CDR2 from the germline V gene are MGHRA and YSYEKL.

V usage is TRBV29-1 and J usage is TRBJ2-7; 8 bases align to TRBD1. Trimming removed 0 bases from V and 6 bases from J; junction bases left unmatched: 7. This CDR3 is built from 14 residues. The germline V gene has CDR1 SQVTM and CDR2 ANQGSEA. The DNA of the CDR3 is TGCAGCGTTGAAGAGTTCCAGGGGGCCTCCGAGCAGTACTTC. This sequence encodes CSVEEFQGASEQYF.

This clone was counted a few times. DNA for the CDR3: TGTGCCAGCAGTTACGGAGCGGGGGGGTCATTACAGACCCAGTACTTC. It translates to CASSYGAGGSLQTQYF. V is TRBV6-5 and J is TRBJ2-5; 10 positions match TRBD2. The CDR3 runs to 16 residues. The germline gives CDR1 MNHEY, CDR2 SVGAGI. V dropped 2 bases and J dropped 6; count of bases not matched to a gene: 9.

CDR3 in DNA: TGCGCCAGCAGCCAAGATAAAGGGGTCGGGGCCAACGTCCTGACTTTC. Translation: CASSQDKGVGANVLTF. The rearrangement uses TRBV4-3 and TRBJ2-6, with TRBD1 as a possible D gene (5 bases). Germline V CDR1 and CDR2: LGHNA, YSLEER. Trimming cost V 0 bases and J 4 bases, with 10 bases left between them. The CDR3 consists of 16 residues.

J is TRBJ1-4 and V is TRBV29-1; D gene ambiguous. The ends were cut back, 1 base at V and 7 bases at J, with 13 bases in the middle. The germline V gene encodes CDR1 SQVTM and CDR2 ANQGSEA. This CDR3 contains 14 residues. CDR3 DNA: TGCAGCGTTGAAGGCGCTCCTGAAGGTGAAAAACTGTTTTTT. As protein: CSVEGAPEGEKLFF.

The chain joins TRBV7-9 to TRBJ2-5, with no clear D. Germline loops: CDR1 SEHNR, CDR2 FQNEAQ (reference sequence). Trimming took 5 bases from V and 5 from J, leaving 9 bases between them. The CDR3 has 12 amino acids. The CDR3 is CASSPEVETQYF. In DNA, the CDR3 is TGTGCCAGCAGCCCCGAGGTCGAGACCCAGTACTTC.

A few counts support this clone. This sequence joins TRBV2 and TRBJ2-2; D ambiguous. This CDR3 comprises 15 residues. Germline CDR1 and CDR2: SNHLY and FYNNEI. Trimming left V 4 bases short and J 6 bases short, with 15 bases between. The CDR3, as DNA: TGTGCCAGCAGTGTTCGGCAGTCCCTGGCCGGGGAGCTGTTTTTT. Translation: CASSVRQSLAGELFF.

This rearrangement joins TRBV7-9 to TRBJ1-1; no reliable D call. Trimming took off 5 bases at V and 3 bases at J, with 16 bases between the two ends. CDR1 SEHNR and CDR2 FQNEAQ come from the germline V gene (reference sequence). The CDR3 loop spans 15 amino acids. The DNA of the CDR3 is TGTGCCAGCAGCCACCGAGGGTCATTGGACACTGAAGCTTTCTTT. Its translation: CASSHRGSLDTEAFF.

As concerns this clone: The junction shows a germline mismatch at one end, possibly a read error. This chain connects TRBV15 to TRBJ1-5, with D hard to call. Germline V gives CDR1 LNHNV, CDR2 YYDKDF (reference sequence). The CDR3 spans 11 residues. CDR3 DNA: TGTGCCACCAGCTTAGACGGCCAATCTGTGTTT. Translation: CATSLDGQSVF.

The chain links TRBV7-9 to TRBJ2-1; tentative D call: TRBD1 (6 bases). V was trimmed by 7 bases and J by 10 bases, leaving 11 bases between them. CDR1 is SEHNR and CDR2 is FQNEAQ in the germline V gene (reference sequence). This CDR3 is 11 amino acids long. The CDR3 spells CASTRGGEQFF. DNA for the CDR3: TGTGCCAGCACCCGTGGGGGCGAGCAGTTCTTC.

This clone was counted only a few times. In the same sample, other DNA sequences code for this CDR3. This chain uses TRBV5-6 with TRBJ2-3; no clear D. V dropped 0 bases and J dropped 4 bases, with 3 bases sitting between them. CDR3 length: 12 amino acids. Germline V gene data show CDR1 as SGHDT and CDR2 as YYEEEE. The CDR3 spells CASSLGADTQYF. The CDR3 nucleotides read TGTGCCAGCAGCTTGGGGGCAGATACGCAGTATTTT.

This clone occurred a few times. Here the CDR3 DNA reads TGCGCCAGCAGCTTGGATCAGGGCATGAACACTGAAGCTTTCTTT. Amino acids: CASSLDQGMNTEAFF. The gene calls are TRBV5-1 and TRBJ1-1; TRBD1 might be the D (5 bases). Between the trimmed V and J ends, which lost 0 bases and 0 bases, there was a span of 9 bases. CDR3 length: 15 residues. In germline, CDR1 is SGHRS, CDR2 YFSETQ.

The chain combines TRBV4-1 with TRBJ2-5; D not resolved. Germline CDR1 and CDR2: MGHRA and YSYEKL. CDR3 size: 13 residues. Trimming shortened V by 1 base and J by 0 bases, and 3 bases separated the two germline ends. CDR3 sequence reads: CASSQGYQETQYF. As DNA, the CDR3 is TGCGCCAGCAGCCAAGGGTACCAAGAGACCCAGTACTTC.

The chain links TRBV7-9 to TRBJ1-1; D is perhaps TRBD1 (5 bases). Deletions cut 5 bases from V and 4 bases from J, with 11 bases between. Germline assignment: CDR1 SEHNR and CDR2 FQNEAQ (reference sequence). The CDR3 loop spans 13 amino acids. The CDR3 protein is CASSIGAITEAFF. CDR3 coding DNA: TGTGCCAGCAGCATAGGGGCCATCACTGAAGCTTTCTTT. The variable domain in full, completed from reference TRBV7-9 and TRBJ1-1, reads DTGVSQNPRHKITKRGQNVTFRCDPISEHNRLYWYRQTLGQGPEFLTYFQNEAQLEKSRLLSDRFSAERPKGSFSTLEIQRTEQGDSAMYLCASSIGAITEAFFGQGTRLTVV.

This clone was seen more than once but under ten times. This rearrangement joins TRBV29-1 to TRBJ1-1; D is uncertain. V shed 1 base and J shed 8 bases, with 11 bases lying between them. Germline V gives CDR1 SQVTM, CDR2 ANQGSEA. The CDR3 runs 12 residues. For the CDR3, the DNA is TGCAGCGTTGAAGTTGTCCCCCGGGAAGCTTTCTTT. This codes for CSVEVVPREAFF.

The rearrangement uses TRBV30 and TRBJ2-5; the D gene is possibly TRBD2 (5 bases). Per germline, CDR1 GTSNPN and CDR2 SVGIG (reference sequence). CDR3 length equals 14 residues. V was pared by 2 bases and J by 3 bases, with 13 bases between. Here the CDR3 reads CAWSHGDREETQYF. CDR3 bases: TGTGCCTGGAGTCACGGGGATCGGGAAGAGACCCAGTACTTC.

This chain links TRBV15 with TRBJ2-7, with 10 bases fitting TRBD1. The CDR3 length is 16 residues. The germline V gene encodes CDR1 LNHNV and CDR2 YYDKDF (reference sequence). V lost 0 bases to trimming and J lost 3 bases; unmatched junction nucleotides: 5. The CDR3 region has the DNA TGTGCCACCAGCAGAGATGAGACAGGGGGCTTCTACGAGCAGTACTTC. It translates to CATSRDETGGFYEQYF.

The CDR3 loop reads CASSATGGQGLEKLFF. CDR3 coding DNA: TGTGCCAGCAGCGCGACCGGCGGACAGGGTTTGGAAAAACTGTTTTTT. The chain joins TRBV9 to TRBJ1-4; 8 bases are shared with TRBD1. This CDR3 has 16 residues. V lost 3 bases, J lost 8 bases, and 12 bases stayed unmatched. The germline gives CDR1 SGDLS, CDR2 YYNGEE.

The rearrangement joins TRBV6-1 to TRBJ2-3, with unresolved D. Trimming took off 6 bases at V and 6 bases at J, with 10 bases between the two ends. This CDR3 has 12 residues. Germline CDR1 MNHNS, CDR2 SASEGT. CDR3 sequence reads: CASRGGVDTQYF. CDR3 in DNA: TGTGCCAGCAGGGGTGGCGTGGATACGCAGTATTTT.

The chain carries TRBV13 and TRBJ1-4; possibly TRBD1 for D (5 bases). Trimming took off 8 bases at V and 8 bases at J, with 15 bases between the two ends. Germline V lookup: CDR1 PRHDT, CDR2 FYEKMQ (reference sequence). The CDR3 has 13 amino acids. Written as DNA, the CDR3 is TGTGCCAGCGCCCGAGGGGTAGGGGAAAAACTGTTTTTT. Protein product: CASARGVGEKLFF.

The chain has TRBV18 and TRBJ1-6; maybe TRBD1 (5 bases). Germline V CDR1 and CDR2: KGHSH, LQKENI. V was pared by 2 bases and J by 7 bases, with 9 bases between. The CDR3 sequence is 14 residues long. CDR3 bases: TGTGCCAGCTCACCAAGACAGATGAATTCACCCCTCCACTTT. Encoded protein: CASSPRQMNSPLHF.

The count of this clone is one. The germline gene is not matched at one end of the junction; a read error may be the cause. V gene TRBV11-3 combines with J gene TRBJ2-7; 7 bases line up with TRBD1. CDR1 and CDR2 from the germline V gene are SGHNT and YENEEA. The length of the CDR3 is 15 residues. The CDR3 nucleotides are TGTGCCAGCAGCCTAGAACCGGGACAGTATTACGAGCAGTACTTC. It is translated as CASSLEPGQYYEQYF.

This clone was observed a few times. The chain uses TRBV4-2 and TRBJ2-1; possibly TRBD1 for D (7 bases). The V end lost 4 bases, the J end lost 1 base, and 14 bases lay between the germline ends. The CDR3 has 16 amino acids. The V gene's germline CDR1 is LGHNA and CDR2 YNFKEQ. CDR3 amino acids: CASSPVGGQSYNEQFF. Here the CDR3 DNA reads TGTGCCAGCAGCCCGGTGGGGGGACAGTCCTACAATGAGCAGTTCTTC.